This is a list of T cell receptor beta chains from one sample in a study of tissue T cells after allogeneic stem cell transplantation. Profiled with immunoSEQ multiplex PCR; TCRdb holds only in-frame clones, not every one. The data contain roughly 30,000 clones, 85% to 90% of them singletons. The sequenced sample was blood, obtained before transplantation. These receptors originate from a woman aged 18 to 49 who later had graft-versus-host disease after an allogeneic stem cell transplant. CDR3s include the opening cysteine and the closing phenylalanine or tryptophan. Fields, in order: V gene, J gene, clone size, CDR3 protein. Rows give clone size only sometimes, using once, few, many, or a class for an expanded clone.

V gene: TRBV3-1/TRBV3-2
J gene: TRBJ1-1
clone size: .
CDR3 protein: CASSQQGDHTEAFF

V gene: TRBV11-1
J gene: TRBJ2-7
clone size: .
CDR3 protein: CASSPWDRGNEQYF

V gene: TRBV4-2
J gene: TRBJ2-2
clone size: once
CDR3 protein: CASSQDVGAPAGELFF

V gene: TRBV2
J gene: TRBJ1-1
clone size: .
CDR3 protein: CASSGPQGATEAFF

V gene: TRBV6-1
J gene: TRBJ1-5
clone size: .
CDR3 protein: CASSAERTGVNQPQHF

V gene: TRBV27
J gene: TRBJ2-7
clone size: .
CDR3 protein: CASSLRRGGYEQYF

V gene: TRBV5-6
J gene: TRBJ1-2
clone size: few
CDR3 protein: CASSPGVGFRAKNYGYTF

V gene: TRBV2
J gene: TRBJ2-1
clone size: once
CDR3 protein: CASSRDRGPYNEQFF

V gene: TRBV24-1
J gene: TRBJ1-2
clone size: .
CDR3 protein: CATSDFARAYGYTF

V gene: TRBV27
J gene: TRBJ2-7
clone size: .
CDR3 protein: CASIGSYEQYF

V gene: TRBV28
J gene: TRBJ1-5
clone size: .
CDR3 protein: CASSFVGVYSNQPQHF

V gene: TRBV7-9
J gene: TRBJ2-5
clone size: .
CDR3 protein: CASSFGSSRHRETQYF

V gene: TRBV6-5
J gene: TRBJ2-3
clone size: .
CDR3 protein: CASSISQGATDTQYF

V gene: TRBV6-5
J gene: TRBJ1-1
clone size: .
CDR3 protein: CASSRQGNTEAFF

V gene: TRBV2
J gene: TRBJ1-1
clone size: .
CDR3 protein: CASSVGEAFF

V gene: TRBV2
J gene: TRBJ2-3
clone size: .
CDR3 protein: CASSLLARDRPSTDTQYF

V gene: TRBV7-9
J gene: TRBJ2-7
clone size: once
CDR3 protein: CASSLLAGGLDEQYF

V gene: TRBV2
J gene: TRBJ2-7
clone size: .
CDR3 protein: CARTKRQGAPFYEQYF

V gene: TRBV4-2
J gene: TRBJ2-5
clone size: .
CDR3 protein: CASSQGSGGLQETQYF

V gene: TRBV11-3
J gene: TRBJ2-2
clone size: once
CDR3 protein: CASSLQGSGELFF

V gene: TRBV6-5
J gene: TRBJ2-1
clone size: .
CDR3 protein: CASSYGPVDSYNEQFF

V gene: TRBV28
J gene: TRBJ1-2
clone size: .
CDR3 protein: CASSLLQGSYGYTF

V gene: TRBV4-1
J gene: TRBJ2-7
clone size: .
CDR3 protein: CASTERAGSSYEQYF

V gene: TRBV4-1
J gene: TRBJ2-7
clone size: once
CDR3 protein: CASSQPLSAGEQYF

V gene: TRBV2
J gene: TRBJ1-1
clone size: .
CDR3 protein: CASSVTGVEAFF

V gene: TRBV30
J gene: TRBJ1-5
clone size: .
CDR3 protein: CAWSPARDSRYSNQPQHF

V gene: TRBV6-2/TRBV6-3
J gene: TRBJ2-7
clone size: once
CDR3 protein: CASSYSVVQGAYEQYF

V gene: TRBV2
J gene: TRBJ1-1
clone size: medium-sized
CDR3 protein: CATKGQSNTEAFF

V gene: TRBV7-9
J gene: TRBJ1-5
clone size: .
CDR3 protein: CASSAGGSNQPQHF

V gene: TRBV7-9
J gene: TRBJ2-2
clone size: few
CDR3 protein: CASSLGTGDTGELFF

V gene: TRBV18
J gene: TRBJ2-3
clone size: .
CDR3 protein: CASSPGLAGGTDTQYF

V gene: TRBV27
J gene: TRBJ2-7
clone size: .
CDR3 protein: CASRKGTALRASSYEQYF

V gene: TRBV5-6
J gene: TRBJ1-1
clone size: .
CDR3 protein: CASSPPRQGISTEAFF